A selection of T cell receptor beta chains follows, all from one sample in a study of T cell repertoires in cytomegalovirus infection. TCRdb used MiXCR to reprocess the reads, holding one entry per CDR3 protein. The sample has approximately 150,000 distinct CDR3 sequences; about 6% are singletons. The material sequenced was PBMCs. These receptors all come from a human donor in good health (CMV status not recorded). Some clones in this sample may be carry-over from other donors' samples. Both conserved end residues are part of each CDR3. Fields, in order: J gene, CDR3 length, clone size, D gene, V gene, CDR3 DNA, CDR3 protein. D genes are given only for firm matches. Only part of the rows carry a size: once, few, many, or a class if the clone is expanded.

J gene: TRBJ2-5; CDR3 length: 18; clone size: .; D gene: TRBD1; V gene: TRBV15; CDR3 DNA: TGTGCCACCAGCAGAGACCCCCCCCCCGGGACAGACCAAGAGACCCAGTACTTC; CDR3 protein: CATSRDPPPGTDQETQYF
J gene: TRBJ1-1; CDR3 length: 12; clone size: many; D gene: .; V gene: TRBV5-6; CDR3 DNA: TGTGCCAGCAGCTTGGAATCGACGGAAGCTTTCTTT; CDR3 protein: CASSLESTEAFF
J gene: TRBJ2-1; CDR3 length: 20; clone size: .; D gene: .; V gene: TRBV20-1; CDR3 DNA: TGCAGTGCTAGAGCTCCCAGACAATCGAACATTCTCGGCTCCTACAATGAGCAGTTCTTC; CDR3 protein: CSARAPRQSNILGSYNEQFF
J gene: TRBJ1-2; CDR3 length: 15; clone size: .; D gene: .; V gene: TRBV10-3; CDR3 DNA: TGTGCCATCAGTGAGTCTGGCGGACGGGGCTATAGCTACACCTTC; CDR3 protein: CAISESGGRGYSYTF
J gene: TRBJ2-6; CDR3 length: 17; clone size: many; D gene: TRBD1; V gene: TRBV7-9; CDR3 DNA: TGTGCCAGCAGCTCAGGACAGGGTCACGCGGGGGCCAACGTCCTGACTTTC; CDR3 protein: CASSSGQGHAGANVLTF
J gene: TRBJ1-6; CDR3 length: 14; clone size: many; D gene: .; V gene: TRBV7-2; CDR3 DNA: TGTGCCAGCAGCGAACGGGTCGCCAATTCACCCCTCCACTTT; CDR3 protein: CASSERVANSPLHF
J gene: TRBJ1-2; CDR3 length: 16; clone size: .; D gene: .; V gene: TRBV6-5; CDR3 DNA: TGTGCCAGCAGTTACCTTACGCAGGGTGCTAACTATGGCTACACCTTC; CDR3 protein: CASSYLTQGANYGYTF
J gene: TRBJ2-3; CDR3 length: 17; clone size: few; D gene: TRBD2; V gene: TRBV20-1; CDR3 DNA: TGCAGTGCTAGAGATCCCAAGCGGGGGGGCCGCGAAGATACGCAGTATTTT; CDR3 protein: CSARDPKRGGREDTQYF
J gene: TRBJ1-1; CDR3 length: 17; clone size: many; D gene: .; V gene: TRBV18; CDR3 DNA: TGTGCCAGCTCACCAAGGAGGGAAACCCTCATGAACACTGAAGCTTTCTTT; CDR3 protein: CASSPRRETLMNTEAFF
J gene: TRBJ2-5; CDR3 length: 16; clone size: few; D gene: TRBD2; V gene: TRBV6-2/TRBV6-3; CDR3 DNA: TGTGCCAGCAGTTACTCTCCAGCGGGGTACCAAGAGACCCAGTACTTC; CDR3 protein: CASSYSPAGYQETQYF
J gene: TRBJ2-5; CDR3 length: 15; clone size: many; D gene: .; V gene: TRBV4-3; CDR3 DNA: TGCGCCAGCAGCCAAGACGCAGGAAAGGAAGAGACCCAGTACTTC; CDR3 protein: CASSQDAGKEETQYF
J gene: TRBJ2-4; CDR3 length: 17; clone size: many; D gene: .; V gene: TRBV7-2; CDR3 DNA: TGTGCCAGCAGCCCGAGGAGGGGCGGAATAGCCAAAAACATTCAGTACTTC; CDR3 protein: CASSPRRGGIAKNIQYF
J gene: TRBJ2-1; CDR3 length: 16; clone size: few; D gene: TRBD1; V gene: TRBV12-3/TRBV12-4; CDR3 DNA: TGTGCCAGCAGTTTTCGTACAGGGGCGCTAAGAAATGAGCAGTTCTTC; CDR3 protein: CASSFRTGALRNEQFF
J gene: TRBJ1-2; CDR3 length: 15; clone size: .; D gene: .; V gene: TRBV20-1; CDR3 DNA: TGCAGTGCTATCGGAGGGGGGGCGGCAAACTATGGCTACACCTTC; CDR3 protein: CSAIGGGAANYGYTF
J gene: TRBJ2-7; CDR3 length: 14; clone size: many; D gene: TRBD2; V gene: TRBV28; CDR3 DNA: TGTGCCAGCAGTTTAGTTAGCGGGGGGAGCGAGCAGTACTTC; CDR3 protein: CASSLVSGGSEQYF
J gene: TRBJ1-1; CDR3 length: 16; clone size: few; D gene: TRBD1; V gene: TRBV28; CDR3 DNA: TGTGCCAGCAGCTCCGAAGGACAGGGCAGGGTCACTGAAGCTTTCTTT; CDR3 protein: CASSSEGQGRVTEAFF
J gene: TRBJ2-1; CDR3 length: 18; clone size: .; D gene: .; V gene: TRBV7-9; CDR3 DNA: TGTGCCAGCAGCTTAGTACGTTGGGACCCCGAAGGGTACAATGAGCAGTTCTTC; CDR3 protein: CASSLVRWDPEGYNEQFF
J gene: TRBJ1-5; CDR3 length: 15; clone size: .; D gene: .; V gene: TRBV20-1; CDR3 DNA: TGCAGTGCTAGGCCCCAGGGTATTGGCAATCAGCCCCAGCATTTT; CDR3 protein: CSARPQGIGNQPQHF
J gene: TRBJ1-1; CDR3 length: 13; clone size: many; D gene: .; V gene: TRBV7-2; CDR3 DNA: TGTGCCAGCAGCTTTCGCGACAGAGTTGAAGCTTTCTTT; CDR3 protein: CASSFRDRVEAFF
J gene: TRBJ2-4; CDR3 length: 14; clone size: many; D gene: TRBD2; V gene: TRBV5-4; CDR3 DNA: TGTGCCAGCAGCTTTGGCGGGGGAGAGAACATTCAGTACTTC; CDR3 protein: CASSFGGGENIQYF
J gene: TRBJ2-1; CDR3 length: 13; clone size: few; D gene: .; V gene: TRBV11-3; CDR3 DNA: TGTGCCAGCAGCTTAGATCTCGGCAATGAGCAGTTCTTC; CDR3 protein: CASSLDLGNEQFF
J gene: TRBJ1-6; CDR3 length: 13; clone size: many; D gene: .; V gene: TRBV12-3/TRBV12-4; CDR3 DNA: TGTGCCAGCAGTTTAGCAGGGACTTCACCCCTCCACTTT; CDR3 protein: CASSLAGTSPLHF
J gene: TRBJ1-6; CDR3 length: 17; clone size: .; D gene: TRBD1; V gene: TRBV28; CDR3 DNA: TGTGCCAGCAGTGAAAGGACAGGGGGTCTAGGGAATTCACCCCTCCACTTT; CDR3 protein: CASSERTGGLGNSPLHF
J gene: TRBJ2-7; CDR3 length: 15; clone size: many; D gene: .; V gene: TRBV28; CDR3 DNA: TGTGCCAGCAGCCCCCCTGTGCCGCCTTCCTACGAGCAGTACTTC; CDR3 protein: CASSPPVPPSYEQYF
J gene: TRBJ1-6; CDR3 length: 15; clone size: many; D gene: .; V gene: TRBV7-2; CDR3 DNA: TGTGCCAGCAGCAAGGAAGCCCGCTATAATTCACCCCTCCACTTT; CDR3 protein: CASSKEARYNSPLHF
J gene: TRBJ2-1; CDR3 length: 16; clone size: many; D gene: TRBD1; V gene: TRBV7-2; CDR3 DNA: TGTGCCAGCAGCTTACGTTTGTCAGGGGGCTGGAATGAGCAGTTCTTC; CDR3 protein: CASSLRLSGGWNEQFF
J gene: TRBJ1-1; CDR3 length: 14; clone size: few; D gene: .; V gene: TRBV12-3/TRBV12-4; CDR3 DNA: TGTGCCAGCAAACCGGGACACAGGAACACTGAAGCTTTCTTT; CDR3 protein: CASKPGHRNTEAFF
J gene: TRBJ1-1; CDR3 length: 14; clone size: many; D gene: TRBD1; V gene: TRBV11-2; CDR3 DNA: TGTGCCAGCAGCTTTGGGGGACAGGGTTCTGAAGCTTTCTTT; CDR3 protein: CASSFGGQGSEAFF
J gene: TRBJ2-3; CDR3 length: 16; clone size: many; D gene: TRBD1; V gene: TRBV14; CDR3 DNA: TGTGCCAGCAGCAGGACGGACAGGGGCTACACAGATACGCAGTATTTT; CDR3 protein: CASSRTDRGYTDTQYF
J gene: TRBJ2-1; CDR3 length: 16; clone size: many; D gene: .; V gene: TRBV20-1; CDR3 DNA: TGCAGTGCTAGACCGCGTGTGCGGGGGCGCTACAATGAGCAGTTCTTC; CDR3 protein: CSARPRVRGRYNEQFF
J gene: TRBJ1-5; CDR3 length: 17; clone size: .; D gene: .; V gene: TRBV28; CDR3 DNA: TGTGCCAGCAGTTTCCGCCCGGGCGGACTTAGCAATCAGCCCCAGCATTTT; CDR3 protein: CASSFRPGGLSNQPQHF
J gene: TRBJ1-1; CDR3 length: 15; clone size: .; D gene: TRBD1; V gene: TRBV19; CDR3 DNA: TGTGCCAGTAGACCGACAGGGGGCAAGAACACTGAAGCTTTCTTT; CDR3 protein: CASRPTGGKNTEAFF
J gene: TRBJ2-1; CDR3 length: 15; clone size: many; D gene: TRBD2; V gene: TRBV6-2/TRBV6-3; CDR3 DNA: TGTGCCATCCAAGACCCCGGGGGAGGGGACAATGAGCAGTTCTTC; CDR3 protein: CAIQDPGGGDNEQFF
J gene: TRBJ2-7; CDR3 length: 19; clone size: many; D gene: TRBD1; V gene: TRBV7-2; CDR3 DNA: TGTGCCAGCAGCCGAGCGTTAGTCCCAGGGGGCCACACCACCTACGAGCAGTACTTC; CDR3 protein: CASSRALVPGGHTTYEQYF
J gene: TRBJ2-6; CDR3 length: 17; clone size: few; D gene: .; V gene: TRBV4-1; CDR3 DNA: TGCGCCAGCAGCCCCCGGGACACAAACTCTGGGGCCAACGTCCTGACTTTC; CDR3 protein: CASSPRDTNSGANVLTF
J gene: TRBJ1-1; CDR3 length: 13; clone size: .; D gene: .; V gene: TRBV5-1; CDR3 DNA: TGCGCCAGCAGCCTTGGGACGGTCGGGAAAGCTTTCTTT; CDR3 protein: CASSLGTVGKAFF
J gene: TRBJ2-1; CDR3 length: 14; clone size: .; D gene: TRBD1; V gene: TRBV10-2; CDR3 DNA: TGCGCCAGCGTGGGGACAGGGTTTTTCGATGAGCAGTTCTTC; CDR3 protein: CASVGTGFFDEQFF
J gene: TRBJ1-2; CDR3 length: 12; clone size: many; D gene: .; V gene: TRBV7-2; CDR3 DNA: TGTGCCAGCAGCTTGGACAGATATGGCTACACCTTC; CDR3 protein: CASSLDRYGYTF
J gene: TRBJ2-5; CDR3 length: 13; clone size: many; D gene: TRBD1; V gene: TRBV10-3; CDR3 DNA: TGTGCCATCAAAGTAACAGGGGAAGAGACCCAGTACTTC; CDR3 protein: CAIKVTGEETQYF
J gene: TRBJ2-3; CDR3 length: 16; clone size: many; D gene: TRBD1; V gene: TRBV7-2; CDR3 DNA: TGTGCCAGCAGCTTATGGTCAGGGGGCTCCACAGATACGCAGTATTTT; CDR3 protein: CASSLWSGGSTDTQYF
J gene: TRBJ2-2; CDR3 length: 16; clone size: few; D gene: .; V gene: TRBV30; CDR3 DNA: TGTGCCTGGAGTGTAAGGAGACTAGTCAGCACCGGGGAGCTGTTTTTT; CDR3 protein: CAWSVRRLVSTGELFF
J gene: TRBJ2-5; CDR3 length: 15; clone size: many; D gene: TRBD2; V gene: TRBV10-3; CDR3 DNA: TGTGCCATCAGTGAGTCGCGACTAGCGGGGGCGACCCAGTACTTC; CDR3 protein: CAISESRLAGATQYF